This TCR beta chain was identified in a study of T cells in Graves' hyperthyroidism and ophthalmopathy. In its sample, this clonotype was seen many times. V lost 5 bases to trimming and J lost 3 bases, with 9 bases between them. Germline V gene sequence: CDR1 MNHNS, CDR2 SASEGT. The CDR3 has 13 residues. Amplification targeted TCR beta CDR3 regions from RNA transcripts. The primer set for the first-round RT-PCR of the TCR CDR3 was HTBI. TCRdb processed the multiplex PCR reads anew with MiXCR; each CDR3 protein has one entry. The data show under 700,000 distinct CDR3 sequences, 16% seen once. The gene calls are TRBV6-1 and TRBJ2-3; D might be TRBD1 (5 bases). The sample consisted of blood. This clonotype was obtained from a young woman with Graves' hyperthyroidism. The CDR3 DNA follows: TGTGCCAGCAGTTATCAGGGAACAGATACGCAGTATTTT. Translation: CASSYQGTDTQYF.